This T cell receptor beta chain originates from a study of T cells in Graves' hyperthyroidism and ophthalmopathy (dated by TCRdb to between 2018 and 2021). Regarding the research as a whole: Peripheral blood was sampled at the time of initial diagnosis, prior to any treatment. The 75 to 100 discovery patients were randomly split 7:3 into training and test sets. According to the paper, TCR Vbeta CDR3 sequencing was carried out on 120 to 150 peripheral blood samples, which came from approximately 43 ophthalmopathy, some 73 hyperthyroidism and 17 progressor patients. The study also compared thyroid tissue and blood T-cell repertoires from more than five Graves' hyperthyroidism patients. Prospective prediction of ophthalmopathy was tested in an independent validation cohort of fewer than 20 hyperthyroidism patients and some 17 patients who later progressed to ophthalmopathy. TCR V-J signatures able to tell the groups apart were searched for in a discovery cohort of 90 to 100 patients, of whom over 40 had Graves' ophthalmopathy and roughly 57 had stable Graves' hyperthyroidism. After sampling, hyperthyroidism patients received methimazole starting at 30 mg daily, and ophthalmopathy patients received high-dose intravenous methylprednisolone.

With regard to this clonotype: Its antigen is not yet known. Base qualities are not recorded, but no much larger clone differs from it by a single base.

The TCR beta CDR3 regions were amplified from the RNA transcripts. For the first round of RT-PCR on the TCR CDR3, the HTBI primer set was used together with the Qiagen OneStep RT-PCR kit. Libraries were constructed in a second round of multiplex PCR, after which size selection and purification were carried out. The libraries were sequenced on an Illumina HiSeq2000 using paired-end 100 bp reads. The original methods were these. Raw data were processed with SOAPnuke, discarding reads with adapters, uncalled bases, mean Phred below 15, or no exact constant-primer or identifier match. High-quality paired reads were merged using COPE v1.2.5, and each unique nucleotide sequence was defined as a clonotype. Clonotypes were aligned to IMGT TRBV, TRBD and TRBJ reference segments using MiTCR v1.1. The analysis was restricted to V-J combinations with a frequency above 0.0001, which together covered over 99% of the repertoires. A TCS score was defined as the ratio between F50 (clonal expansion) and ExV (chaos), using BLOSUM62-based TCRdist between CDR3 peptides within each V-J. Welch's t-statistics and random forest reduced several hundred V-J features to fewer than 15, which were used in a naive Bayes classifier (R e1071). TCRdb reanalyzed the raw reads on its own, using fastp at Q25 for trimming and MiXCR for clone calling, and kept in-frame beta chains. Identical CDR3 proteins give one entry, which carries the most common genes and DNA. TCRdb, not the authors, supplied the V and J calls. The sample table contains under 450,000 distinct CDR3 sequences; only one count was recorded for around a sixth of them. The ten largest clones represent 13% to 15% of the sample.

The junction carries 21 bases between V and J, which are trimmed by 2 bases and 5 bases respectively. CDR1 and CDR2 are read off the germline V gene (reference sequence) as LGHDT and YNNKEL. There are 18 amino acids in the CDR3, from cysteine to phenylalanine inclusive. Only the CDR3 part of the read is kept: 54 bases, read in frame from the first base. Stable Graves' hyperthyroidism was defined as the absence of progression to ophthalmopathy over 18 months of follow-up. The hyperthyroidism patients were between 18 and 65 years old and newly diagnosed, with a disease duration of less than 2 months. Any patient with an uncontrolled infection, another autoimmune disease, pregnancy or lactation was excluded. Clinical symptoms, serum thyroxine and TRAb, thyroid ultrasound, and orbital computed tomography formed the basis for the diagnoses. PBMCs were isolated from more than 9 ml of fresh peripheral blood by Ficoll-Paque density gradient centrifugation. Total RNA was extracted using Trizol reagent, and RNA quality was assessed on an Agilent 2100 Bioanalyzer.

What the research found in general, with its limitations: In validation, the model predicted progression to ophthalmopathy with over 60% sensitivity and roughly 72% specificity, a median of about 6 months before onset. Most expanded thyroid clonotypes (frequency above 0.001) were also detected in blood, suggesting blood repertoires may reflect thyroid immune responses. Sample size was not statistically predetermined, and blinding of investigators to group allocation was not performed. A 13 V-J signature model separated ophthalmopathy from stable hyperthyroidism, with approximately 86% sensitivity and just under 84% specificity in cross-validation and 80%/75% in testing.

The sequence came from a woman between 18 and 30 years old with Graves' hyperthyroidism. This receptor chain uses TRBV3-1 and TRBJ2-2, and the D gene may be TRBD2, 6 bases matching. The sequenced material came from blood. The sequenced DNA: TGTGCCAGCAGCCAAAGAAGGGACCTAGCGCGGAGGACCGGGGAGCTGTTTTTT. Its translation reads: CASSQRRDLARRTGELFF.